This T cell receptor beta chain came from a study of blood T cell repertoires in COVID-19. At the level of the study: T cells, B-cell-depleted T cells, or PBMCs provided the cDNA or gDNA that served as material.

The germline V gene has CDR1 LNHNV and CDR2 YYDKDF (reference sequence). The CDR3 has 13 amino acids. Trimming shortened V by 1 base and J by 2 bases, and 4 bases separated the two germline ends. The study counted Cohort 3 donors as recovered given two negative PCRs, clearance, or symptom resolution. The assay was immunoSEQ multiplex PCR, and TCRdb's table has in-frame clones only and misses some. The sample has some 340,000 clones, around 86% seen once; the top ten hold approximately 4.7%. V usage is TRBV15 and J usage is TRBJ2-3; D not resolved. The specimen was PBMCs or T cells enriched from blood (not recorded which). This TCR was sampled from a woman aged 45 to 65 who had recovered from COVID-19. This CDR3 reads CATSRAVTDTQYF. The CDR3 DNA reads TGTGCCACCAGCAGAGCCGTCACAGATACGCAGTATTTT.